This paragraph reports one T cell receptor beta chain. The antigen it recognizes is unknown. This could be a read error, since a much larger clone is one nucleotide away. Stable Graves' hyperthyroidism was defined as no progression to ophthalmopathy during 18 months of follow-up. Hyperthyroidism patients were newly diagnosed, with disease duration under 2 months, and aged 18 to 65 years. The study excluded patients with uncontrolled infections, other autoimmune diseases, pregnancy or lactation. Clinical symptoms, serum thyroxine and TRAb, thyroid ultrasound, and orbital computed tomography formed the basis for the diagnoses. Total RNA was extracted using Trizol reagent, and RNA quality was assessed on an Agilent 2100 Bioanalyzer. The TCR beta CDR3 regions were amplified from RNA transcripts. The first round of RT-PCR for the TCR CDR3 was performed with the HTBI primer set and the Qiagen OneStep RT-PCR kit. A second multiplex PCR round built the libraries, followed by size selection and purification. The libraries were sequenced on an Illumina HiSeq2000 using paired-end 100 bp reads. Per the source publication's procedure: SOAPnuke was used to process the raw data, with reads discarded if the reads contained adapters or uncalled bases, had a mean Phred below 15, or lacked an exact constant-primer or identifier match. High-quality paired reads were merged using COPE v1.2.5, and each unique nucleotide sequence was defined as a clonotype. MiTCR v1.1 was used to align the clonotypes against IMGT TRBV, TRBD and TRBJ reference segments. Only V-J combinations with frequency above 0.0001, covering 99% to 99.2% of repertoires, were analysed. A TCS score was defined as the ratio of F50 (clonal expansion) to E x V (chaos), with BLOSUM62-based TCRdist applied between CDR3 peptides within each V-J. Welch's t-statistics and random forest reduced fewer than 600 V-J features to around 14, which were used in a naive Bayes classifier (R e1071). The similarity between thyroid and blood repertoires was quantified using the Morisita-Horn index. TCRdb applied fastp at Q25 and MiXCR to the public reads, then kept only in-frame beta chains. Every CDR3 protein is listed once, alongside the most common genes and DNA of its rows. TCRdb's processing, not the authors', yielded these V and J calls. The table for this sample lists 500,000 to 750,000 distinct CDR3 sequences; roughly 46% of them were counted only once. In total, the top ten clones hold around 8% of the sample.

The entry originates in a study of T cells in Graves' hyperthyroidism and ophthalmopathy (dated by TCRdb to the late 2010s). Context from the whole study: TCR V-J signatures able to tell the groups apart were searched for in a discovery cohort of around 95 patients, of whom around 42 had Graves' ophthalmopathy and about 60 had stable Graves' hyperthyroidism. An independent validation cohort of some 18 hyperthyroidism patients and about 16 patients who later progressed to ophthalmopathy tested prospective prediction of ophthalmopathy. For training and testing, the roughly 93 patients in the discovery cohort were randomly divided in a 7:3 ratio. Thyroid tissue and blood T-cell repertoires from six Graves' hyperthyroidism patients were also compared in the study. Once sampling was done, hyperthyroidism patients were given methimazole at a starting dose of 30 mg daily, whereas ophthalmopathy patients were given high-dose intravenous methylprednisolone. According to the paper, TCR Vbeta CDR3 sequencing was carried out on around 140 peripheral blood samples, which came from about 45 ophthalmopathy, around 74 hyperthyroidism and approximately 17 progressor patients.

Study-level results and caveats: Sample size was not statistically predetermined, and investigators were not blinded to group allocation. A 13 V-J signature model separated ophthalmopathy from stable hyperthyroidism, with around 88% sensitivity and 81.08% specificity in cross-validation and 80%/75% in testing. Most expanded thyroid clonotypes (frequency above 0.001) were also detected in blood, a finding suggesting that blood repertoires may reflect thyroid immune responses. In validation, the model predicted progression to ophthalmopathy a median of roughly 6.2 months before onset, with about 64% sensitivity and nearly 75% specificity.

As encoded in the germline V gene (reference sequence), CDR1 is DFQATT while CDR2 is SNEGSKA. A distance of 10 bases separates the germline ends of V and J, which lose 4 bases and 4 bases respectively. The CDR3 holds 12 amino acids from the cysteine to the phenylalanine. Of all the DNA, just the CDR3 is kept, 36 bases in frame from base 1. This clonotype was obtained from a woman aged 18 to 35 with Graves' hyperthyroidism. The sample comprised peripheral blood or thyroid tissue (not recorded which). The sequence joins TRBV20-1 to TRBJ1-1; the D gene lacks a confident call. DNA sequence: TGCAGTGCTAACCGGGTACCCACTGAAGCTTTCTTT. This encodes CSANRVPTEAFF.